A selection of T cell receptor beta chains follows, all from one sample in a study of blood T cell repertoires in COVID-19. Assay used: immunoSEQ multiplex PCR; TCRdb lists only in-frame clones, some missing. Here the sample spans about 120,000 clones, more than 75% being singletons. Sequencing was carried out using peripheral blood. Source of these receptors: a man between 60 and 75 years old with acute or convalescent COVID-19. The conserved cysteine and the conserved F or W are not part of the CDR3 here.

TRBV9 | ASSALGTGGMETQY
TRBV28 | ASMLLVGLRRGGFKIVGTQY
TRBV28 | ASSPGRGLSSYNEQF
TRBV9 | ASSVAPDTHYGYT
TRBV7-2 | ASSLGLSGEQPQH
TRBV6-2/TRBV6-3 | ASSYGGHYEQY
TRBV27 | ASSFSPGQGANSPLH
TRBV5-1 | ASSLAGLAVGGELF
TRBV7-2 | ASSLTPSSYEQY
TRBV9 | ASSVSRGTARGNEQF
TRBV7-9 | ASTGGTEAF
TRBV6-5 | ASGRRGTDTQY
TRBV4-2 | ASSQSGLAESGANVLT
TRBV6-5 | ASSYTTSGSTDTQY
TRBV5-8 | ASSKGLAGWNEQF
TRBV5-4 | ASSLDAYEAF
TRBV7-6 | ASSLEVSGRIDTQY
TRBV19 | ASSIGQGGTGELF
TRBV7-2 | ASSLGGGYQPQH
TRBV29-1 | SFLDGRVQTQY
TRBV5-1 | ASSPQTAGGVNEQF
TRBV19 | ASSIGTSGRYEQF
TRBV2 | AGCRAGADEQY
TRBV21-1 | ASSKEVTGTRHNEQF
TRBV28 | ASSFVLSDRGLINTGELF
TRBV9 | ASSYRLADYNEQF
TRBV7-9 | ASREGSGWYNEQF
TRBV19 | ASSARTGTSSKTGELF
TRBV28 | ASSLGGTGWSYNEQF
TRBV4-3 | ASSQDPGVNYGYT
TRBV28 | ASSLPSEGAYGYT
TRBV19 | ASSMAANYGYT
TRBV12-3/TRBV12-4 | ASTRQVGDGYT
TRBV7-3 | ASSLTGISGNTIY
TRBV7-6 | ASSWGGVAGSYNEQF
TRBV5-6 | ASSLDRAYGYT
TRBV6-6 | ASSYRLHEQY
TRBV28 | ASSPGAYQETQY
TRBV9 | ASSASGGVGTDTQY
TRBV5-1 | ASSGLAGNNEQF
TRBV15 | ATSNARVPVYEQY
TRBV27 | ASSSRDSATQQY
TRBV29-1 | SVARATGELF
TRBV11-2 | ASSLDLAGRENTEAF
TRBV5-1 | ASSDPGQGSGNTIY
TRBV6-2/TRBV6-3 | ASSYSGSGELF
TRBV16 | ASQKRREELLNTEAF
TRBV6-5 | ASTPMGLAGELF
TRBV19 | ASSITSGRTGELF
TRBV6-5 | ASSLETAANYGYT
TRBV12-3/TRBV12-4 | ASSSLYNEQF
TRBV7-9 | ASSLRDTFYNEQF
TRBV6-5 | ASRRSSETDTQY
TRBV7-9 | ASSPGVADTGELF